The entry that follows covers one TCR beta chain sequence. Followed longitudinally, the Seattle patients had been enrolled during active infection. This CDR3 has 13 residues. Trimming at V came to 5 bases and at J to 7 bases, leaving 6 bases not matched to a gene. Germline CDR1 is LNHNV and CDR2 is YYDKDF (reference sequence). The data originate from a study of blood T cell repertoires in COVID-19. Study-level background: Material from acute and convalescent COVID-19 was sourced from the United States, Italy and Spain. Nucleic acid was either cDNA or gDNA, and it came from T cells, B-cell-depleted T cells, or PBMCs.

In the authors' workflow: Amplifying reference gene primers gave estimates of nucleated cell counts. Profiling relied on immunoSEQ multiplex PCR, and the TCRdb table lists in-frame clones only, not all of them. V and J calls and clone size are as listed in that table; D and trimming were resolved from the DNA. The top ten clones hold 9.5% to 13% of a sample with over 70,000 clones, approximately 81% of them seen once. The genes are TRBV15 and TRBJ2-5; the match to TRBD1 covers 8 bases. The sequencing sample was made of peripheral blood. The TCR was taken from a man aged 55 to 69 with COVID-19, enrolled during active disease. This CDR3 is CATSGQGLGTQYF. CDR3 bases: TGTGCCACCAGCGGACAGGGTTTAGGGACCCAGTACTTC.